This T cell receptor (beta chain) was obtained from a study of blood T cells in healthy people across ages. Next came a second PCR, run for about 7 to 12 cycles, which used a sample-barcoded 5' primer along with a J-beta primer mix. TCRdb recomputed calls from the 5' RACE reads with MiXCR, one row per CDR3 protein. The sample has over a million distinct CDR3 sequences; almost 60% are singletons. Each individual donor underwent a draw of roughly 10 milliliters of peripheral blood. The authors extracted at least 5 micrograms of total RNA per sample. The V end was cut by 4 bases, the J end by 1 base, with 11 bases between. The CDR3 has 14 amino acids. Germline-derived CDR1 and CDR2 are DFQATT and SNEGSKA (reference sequence).

V usage is TRBV20-1 and J usage is TRBJ2-1; weak D call: TRBD1 (5 bases). This receptor was taken from a man younger than 35 in good health. Sequenced: blood. CDR3 DNA: TGCAGTGCTACCGACAGACTTTCCTACAATGAGCAGTTCTTC. Translation gives CSATDRLSYNEQFF.